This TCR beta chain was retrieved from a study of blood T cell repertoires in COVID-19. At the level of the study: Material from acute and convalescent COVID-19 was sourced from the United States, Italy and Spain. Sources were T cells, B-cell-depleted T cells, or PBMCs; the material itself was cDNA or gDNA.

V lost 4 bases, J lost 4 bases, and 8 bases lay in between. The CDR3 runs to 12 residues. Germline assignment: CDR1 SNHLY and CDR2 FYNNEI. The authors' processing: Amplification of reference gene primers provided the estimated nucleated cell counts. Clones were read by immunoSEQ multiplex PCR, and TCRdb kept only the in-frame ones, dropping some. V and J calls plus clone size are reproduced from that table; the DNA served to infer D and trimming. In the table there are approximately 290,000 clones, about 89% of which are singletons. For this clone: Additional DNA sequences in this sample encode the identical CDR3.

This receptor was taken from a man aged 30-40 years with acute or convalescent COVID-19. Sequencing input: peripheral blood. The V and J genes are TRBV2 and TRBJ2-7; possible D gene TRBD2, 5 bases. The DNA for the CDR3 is TGTGCCAGCAGTGTTGAGGGTTACGAGCAGTACTTC. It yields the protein CASSVEGYEQYF.